This is a list of T cell receptor beta chains from one sample in a study of CD8+ T cells in alopecia areata. Some clones are missing from TCRdb's copy, which holds only in-frame ones; the method was immunoSEQ multiplex PCR. The profile shows fewer than 250,000 clones, over 60% of them singletons. Source: CD4+ T cells sorted from blood, taken at week 4, from a patient treated with tofacitinib. Every receptor here comes from a human donor with alopecia areata. The CDR3 runs from the conserved cysteine through the conserved F or W. A D gene is named only where the DNA matches it firmly. The size of a clone is reported for some rows only, either as once, few or many, or as a class for expanded clones.

J: TRBJ2-5; size: -; D: -; V: TRBV29-1; CDR3: CSAEKPGLGEQETQYF; DNA: TGCAGCGCCGAGAAACCGGGCCTAGGGGAACAAGAGACCCAGTACTTC
J: TRBJ2-2; size: -; D: -; V: TRBV4-3; CDR3: CASSQEIGYYTGELFF; DNA: TGCGCCAGCAGCCAAGAAATTGGATATTACACCGGGGAGCTGTTTTTT
J: TRBJ2-7; size: few; D: TRBD1; V: TRBV15; CDR3: CATSSPDRFYEQYF; DNA: TGTGCCACCAGCAGTCCGGACAGGTTTTACGAGCAGTACTTC
J: TRBJ1-1; size: -; D: -; V: TRBV29-1; CDR3: CSVERRLNTEAFF; DNA: TGCAGCGTTGAACGCAGGCTCAACACTGAAGCTTTCTTT
J: TRBJ2-6; size: -; D: -; V: TRBV9; CDR3: CASSVGMGSGANVLTF; DNA: TGTGCCAGCAGCGTAGGTATGGGTTCTGGGGCCAACGTCCTGACTTTC
J: TRBJ2-4; size: -; D: TRBD1; V: TRBV29-1; CDR3: CSRCGRDRENIQYF; DNA: TGCAGCCGTTGCGGCCGGGACAGGGAGAACATTCAGTACTTC
J: TRBJ2-1; size: -; D: TRBD2; V: TRBV4-2; CDR3: CASSQAGGGNEQFF; DNA: TGTGCCAGCAGCCAAGCGGGGGGAGGGAATGAGCAGTTCTTC
J: TRBJ2-7; size: -; D: -; V: TRBV6-5; CDR3: CASSREAGPYEQYF; DNA: TGTGCCAGCAGCAGGGAAGCGGGTCCCTACGAGCAGTACTTC
J: TRBJ2-5; size: -; D: TRBD2; V: TRBV5-4; CDR3: CASSAGGLAGQETQYF; DNA: TGTGCCAGCAGCGCGGGAGGACTAGCGGGCCAAGAGACCCAGTACTTC
J: TRBJ2-7; size: -; D: -; V: TRBV7-9; CDR3: CASSRAELYEQYF; DNA: TGTGCCAGCAGCCGAGCGGAGCTGTACGAGCAGTACTTC
J: TRBJ1-2; size: few; D: TRBD1; V: TRBV19; CDR3: CASSIAGTGGYGYTF; DNA: TGTGCCAGTAGTATCGCCGGGACAGGGGGCTATGGCTACACCTTC
J: TRBJ1-1; size: few; D: TRBD1; V: TRBV5-1; CDR3: CASSPVLQGARTEAFF; DNA: TGCGCCAGCAGCCCAGTCCTACAGGGGGCGAGGACTGAAGCTTTCTTT
J: TRBJ1-6; size: -; D: -; V: TRBV7-2; CDR3: CASSFGISVNNSPLHF; DNA: TGTGCCAGCAGCTTTGGGATATCAGTAAATAATTCACCCCTCCACTTT
J: TRBJ1-5; size: -; D: TRBD1; V: TRBV9; CDR3: CASSVGQGNQPQHF; DNA: TGTGCCAGCAGCGTAGGACAGGGGAATCAGCCCCAGCATTTT
J: TRBJ1-2; size: -; D: -; V: TRBV30; CDR3: CAWSGRVGYTF; DNA: TGTGCCTGGAGTGGTAGGGTGGGCTACACCTTC
J: TRBJ1-2; size: -; D: -; V: TRBV30; CDR3: CAWRGYFYGYTF; DNA: TGTGCCTGGAGGGGGTACTTCTATGGCTACACCTTC
J: TRBJ1-2; size: -; D: -; V: TRBV30; CDR3: CAWSFVGGYTF; DNA: TGTGCCTGGAGTTTTGTAGGTGGCTACACCTTC
J: TRBJ1-2; size: -; D: -; V: TRBV18; CDR3: CASSPDGVNYGYTF; DNA: TGTGCCAGCTCACCGGACGGAGTTAACTATGGCTACACCTTC
J: TRBJ1-2; size: -; D: -; V: TRBV30; CDR3: CAWVPGNYGYTF; DNA: TGTGCCTGGGTGCCGGGAAACTATGGCTACACCTTC
J: TRBJ2-5; size: -; D: -; V: TRBV29-1; CDR3: CSVESVAPRGTQYF; DNA: TGCAGCGTGGAGTCTGTCGCACCAAGAGGTACCCAGTACTTC
J: TRBJ2-1; size: few; D: TRBD2; V: TRBV5-4; CDR3: CASSAHLAGGPHEQFF; DNA: TGTGCCAGCAGCGCACATCTAGCGGGGGGGCCCCATGAGCAGTTCTTC
J: TRBJ2-7; size: -; D: TRBD1; V: TRBV4-1; CDR3: CASSQTLNLGTGLYEQYF; DNA: TGCGCCAGCAGCCAAACCCTTAACCTCGGGACAGGGCTTTACGAGCAGTACTTC
J: TRBJ2-7; size: -; D: TRBD1; V: TRBV5-1; CDR3: CASSSGTGGNEQYF; DNA: TGCGCCAGCAGCTCCGGGACAGGGGGCAACGAGCAGTACTTC
J: TRBJ1-1; size: -; D: -; V: TRBV11-3; CDR3: CASSLQGQMNTEAFF; DNA: TGTGCCAGCAGCCTACAAGGACAGATGAACACTGAAGCTTTCTTT
J: TRBJ1-2; size: -; D: -; V: TRBV29-1; CDR3: CSGSHPNYGYTF; DNA: TGTTCAGGGAGTCACCCTAACTATGGCTACACCTTC
J: TRBJ2-3; size: -; D: -; V: TRBV4-2; CDR3: CASSIHHREITDTQYF; DNA: TGTGCCAGCAGCATCCACCACAGGGAAATCACAGATACGCAGTATTTT
J: TRBJ1-6; size: -; D: -; V: TRBV5-4; CDR3: CASSLVFGGGNSPLHF; DNA: TGTGCCAGCAGCTTGGTTTTTGGGGGCGGGAATTCACCCCTCCACTTT
J: TRBJ1-4; size: -; D: -; V: TRBV5-1; CDR3: CASSSGTVLNEKLFF; DNA: TGCGCCAGCAGCTCAGGGACCGTCCTTAATGAAAAACTGTTTTTT
J: TRBJ1-1; size: -; D: -; V: TRBV29-1; CDR3: CSVVGGVGHVGTEAFF; DNA: TGCAGCGTTGTTGGAGGTGTTGGTCACGTCGGCACTGAAGCTTTCTTT
J: TRBJ2-7; size: -; D: TRBD2; V: TRBV6-6; CDR3: CASRPSGGRYEQYF; DNA: TGTGCCAGCAGGCCTAGCGGGGGGCGGTACGAGCAGTACTTC
J: TRBJ1-2; size: few; D: TRBD1; V: TRBV30; CDR3: CACSGTGDGDTF; DNA: TGTGCCTGTTCCGGGACAGGGGATGGGGACACCTTC
J: TRBJ1-1; size: -; D: -; V: TRBV6-5; CDR3: CASTRDTGSEAFF; DNA: TGTGCCAGCACCCGGGACACCGGATCTGAAGCTTTCTTT